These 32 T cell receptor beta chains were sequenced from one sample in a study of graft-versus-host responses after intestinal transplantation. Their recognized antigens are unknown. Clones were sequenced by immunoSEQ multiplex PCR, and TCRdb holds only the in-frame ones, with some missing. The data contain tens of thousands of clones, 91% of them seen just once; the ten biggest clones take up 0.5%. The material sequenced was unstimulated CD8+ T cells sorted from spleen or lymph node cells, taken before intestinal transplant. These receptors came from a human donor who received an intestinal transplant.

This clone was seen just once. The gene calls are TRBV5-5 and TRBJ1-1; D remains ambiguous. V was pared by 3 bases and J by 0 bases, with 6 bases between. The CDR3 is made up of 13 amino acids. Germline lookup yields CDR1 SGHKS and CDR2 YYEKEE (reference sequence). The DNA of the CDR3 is TGTGCCAGCAGCTCTCAGGTGAACACTGAAGCTTTCTTT. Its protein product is CASSSQVNTEAFF.

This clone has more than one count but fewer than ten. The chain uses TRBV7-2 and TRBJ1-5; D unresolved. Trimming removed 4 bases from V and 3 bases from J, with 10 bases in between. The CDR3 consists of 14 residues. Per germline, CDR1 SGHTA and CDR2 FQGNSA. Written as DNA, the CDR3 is TGTGCCAGCAGCTCCAGGCCGTACAATCAGCCCCAGCATTTT. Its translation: CASSSRPYNQPQHF.

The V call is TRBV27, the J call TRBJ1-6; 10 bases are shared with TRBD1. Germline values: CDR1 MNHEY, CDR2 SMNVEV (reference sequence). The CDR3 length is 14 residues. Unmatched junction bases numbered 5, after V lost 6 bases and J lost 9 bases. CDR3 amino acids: CASSQRTGGSPLHF. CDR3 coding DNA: TGTGCCAGCAGCCAGCGGACAGGGGGTTCACCCCTCCACTTT.

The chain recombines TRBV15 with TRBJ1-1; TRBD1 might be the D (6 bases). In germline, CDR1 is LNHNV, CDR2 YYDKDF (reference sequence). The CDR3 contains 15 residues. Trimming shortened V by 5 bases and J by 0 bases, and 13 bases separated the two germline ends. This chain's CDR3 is CATSRTDSMNTEAFF. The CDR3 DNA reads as TGTGCCACCAGCCGGACGGACAGCATGAACACTGAAGCTTTCTTT.

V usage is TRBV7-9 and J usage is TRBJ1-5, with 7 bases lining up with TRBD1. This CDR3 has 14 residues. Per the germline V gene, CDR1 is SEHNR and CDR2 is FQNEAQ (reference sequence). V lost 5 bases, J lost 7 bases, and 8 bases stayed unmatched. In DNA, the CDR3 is TGTGCCAGCAGCCCTGACAGGGTCGGGCAGCCCCAGCATTTT. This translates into CASSPDRVGQPQHF.

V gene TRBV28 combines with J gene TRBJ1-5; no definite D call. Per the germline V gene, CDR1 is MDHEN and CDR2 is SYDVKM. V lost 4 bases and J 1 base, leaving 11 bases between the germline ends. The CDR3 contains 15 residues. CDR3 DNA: TGTGCCAGCAGTTCTTGGGCAGTAAGCAATCAGCCCCAGCATTTT. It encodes CASSSWAVSNQPQHF.

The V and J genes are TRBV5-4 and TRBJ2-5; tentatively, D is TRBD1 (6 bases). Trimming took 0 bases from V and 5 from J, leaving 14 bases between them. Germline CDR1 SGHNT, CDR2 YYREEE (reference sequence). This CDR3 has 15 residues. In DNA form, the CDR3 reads TGTGCCAGCAGCTTGGATAAGGGGGAGTGGGAGACCCAGTACTTC. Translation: CASSLDKGEWETQYF.

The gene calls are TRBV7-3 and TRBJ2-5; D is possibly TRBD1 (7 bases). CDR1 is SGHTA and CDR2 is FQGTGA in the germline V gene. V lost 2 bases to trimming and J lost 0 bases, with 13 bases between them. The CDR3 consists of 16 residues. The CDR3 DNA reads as TGTGCCAGCAGCTTAGAAGGCAGGGGGGACCAAGAGACCCAGTACTTC. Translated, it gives CASSLEGRGDQETQYF.

Here the CDR3 DNA reads TGCGCCAGCAGCTTGTCGGAACAGGGGGGCTACAATGAGCAGTTCTTC. Its protein product is CASSLSEQGGYNEQFF. The chain recombines TRBV5-1 with TRBJ2-1; 8 nucleotides agree with TRBD1. The CDR3 has 16 amino acids. V shed 1 base and J 3 bases; nucleotides not matched to a gene: 6. Per the germline V gene, CDR1 is SGHRS and CDR2 is YFSETQ. Filled out from reference TRBV5-1 and TRBJ2-1, the complete variable domain reads KAGVTQTPRYLIKTRGQQVTLSCSPISGHRSVSWYQQTPGQGLQFLFEYFSETQRNKGNFPGRFSGRQFSNSRSEMNVSTLELGDSALYLCASSLSEQGGYNEQFFGPGTRLTVL.

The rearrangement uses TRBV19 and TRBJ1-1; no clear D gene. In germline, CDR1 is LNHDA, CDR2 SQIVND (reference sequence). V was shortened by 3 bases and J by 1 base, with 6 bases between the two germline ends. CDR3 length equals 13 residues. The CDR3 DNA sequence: TGTGCCAGTAGTATCGCCAGGAACACTGAAGCTTTCTTT. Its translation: CASSIARNTEAFF. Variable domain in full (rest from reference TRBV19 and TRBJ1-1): DGGITQSPKYLFRKEGQNVTLSCEQNLNHDAMYWYRQDPGQGLRLIYYSQIVNDFQKGDIAEGYSVSREKKESFPLTVTSAQKNPTAFYLCASSIARNTEAFFGQGTRLTVV.

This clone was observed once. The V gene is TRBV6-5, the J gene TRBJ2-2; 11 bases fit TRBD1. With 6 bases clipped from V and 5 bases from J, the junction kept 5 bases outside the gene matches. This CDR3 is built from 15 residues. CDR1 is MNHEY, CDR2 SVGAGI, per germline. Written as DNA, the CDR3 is TGTGCCAGCAGACTAGGGACAGGGGGGACCGGGGAGCTGTTTTTT. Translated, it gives CASRLGTGGTGELFF.

The CDR3 here is CASSHRNTEAFF. In nucleotides, the CDR3 is TGTGCCAGCAGTCACAGGAACACTGAAGCTTTCTTT. The chain links TRBV6-1 to TRBJ1-1; D gene unclear. The CDR3 spans 12 residues. Germline V CDR1 and CDR2: MNHNS, SASEGT. V was pared by 5 bases and J by 1 base, with 5 bases between.

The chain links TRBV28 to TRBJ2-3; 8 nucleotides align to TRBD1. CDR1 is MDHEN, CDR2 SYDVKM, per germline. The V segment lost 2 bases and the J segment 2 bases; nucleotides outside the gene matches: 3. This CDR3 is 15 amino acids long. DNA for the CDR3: TGTGCCAGCAGTTTAAGGACAGGGATCACAGATACGCAGTATTTT. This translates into CASSLRTGITDTQYF.

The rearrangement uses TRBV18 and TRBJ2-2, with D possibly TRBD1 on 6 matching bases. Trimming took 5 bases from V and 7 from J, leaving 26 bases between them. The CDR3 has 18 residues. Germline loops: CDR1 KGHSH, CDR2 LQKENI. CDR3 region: CASSAKPRLNTGNGELFF. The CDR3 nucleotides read TGTGCCAGCTCAGCCAAACCACGTCTAAACACAGGGAACGGGGAGCTGTTTTTT.

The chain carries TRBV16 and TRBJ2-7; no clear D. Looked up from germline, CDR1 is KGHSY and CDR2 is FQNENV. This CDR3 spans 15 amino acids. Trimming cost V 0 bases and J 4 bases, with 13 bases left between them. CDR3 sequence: CASSQSVAWKYEQYF. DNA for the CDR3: TGTGCCAGCAGCCAATCGGTAGCCTGGAAGTACGAGCAGTACTTC.

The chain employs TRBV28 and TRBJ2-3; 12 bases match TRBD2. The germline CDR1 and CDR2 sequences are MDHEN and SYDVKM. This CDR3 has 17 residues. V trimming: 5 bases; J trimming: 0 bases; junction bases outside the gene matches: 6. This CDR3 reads CASSPLGLAGSTDTQYF. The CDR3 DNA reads TGTGCCAGCAGTCCCCTCGGACTAGCGGGGAGCACAGATACGCAGTATTTT.

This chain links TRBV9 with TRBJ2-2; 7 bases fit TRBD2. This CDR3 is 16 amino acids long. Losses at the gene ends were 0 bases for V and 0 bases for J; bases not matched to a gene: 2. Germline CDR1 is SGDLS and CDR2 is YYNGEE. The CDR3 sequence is CASSVGGGPNTGELFF. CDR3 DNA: TGTGCCAGCAGCGTAGGGGGGGGACCGAACACCGGGGAGCTGTTTTTT. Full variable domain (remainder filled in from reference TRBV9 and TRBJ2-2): DSGVTQTPKHLITATGQRVTLRCSPRSGDLSVYWYQQSLDQGLQFLIQYYNGEERAKGNILERFSAQQFPDLHSELNLSSLELGDSALYFCASSVGGGPNTGELFFGEGSRLTVL.

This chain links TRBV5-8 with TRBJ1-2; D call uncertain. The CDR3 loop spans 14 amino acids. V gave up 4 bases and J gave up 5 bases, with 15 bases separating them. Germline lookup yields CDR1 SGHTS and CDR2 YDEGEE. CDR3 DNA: TGTGCCAGCAGCCGGGCGGGAAGTGTGTATGGCTACACCTTC. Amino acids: CASSRAGSVYGYTF.

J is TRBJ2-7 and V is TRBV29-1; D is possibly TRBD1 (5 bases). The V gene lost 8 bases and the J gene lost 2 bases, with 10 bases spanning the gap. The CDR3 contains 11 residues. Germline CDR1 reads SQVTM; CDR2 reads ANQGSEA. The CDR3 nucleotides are TGCAGCCCACAGGTGACCTACGAGCAGTACTTC. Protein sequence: CSPQVTYEQYF.

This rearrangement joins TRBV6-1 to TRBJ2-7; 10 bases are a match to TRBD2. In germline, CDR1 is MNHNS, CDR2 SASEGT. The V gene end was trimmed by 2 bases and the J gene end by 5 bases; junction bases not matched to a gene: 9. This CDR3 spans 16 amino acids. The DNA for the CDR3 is TGTGCCAGCAGTGAATGGGCGGCTAGCGGGAGTAACGAGCAGTACTTC. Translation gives CASSEWAASGSNEQYF.

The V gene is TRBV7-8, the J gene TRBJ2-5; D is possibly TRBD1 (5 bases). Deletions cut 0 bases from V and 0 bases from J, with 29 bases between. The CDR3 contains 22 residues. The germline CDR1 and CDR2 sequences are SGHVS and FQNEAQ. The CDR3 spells CASSLAPGTGAAPSAYQETQYF. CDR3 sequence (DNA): TGTGCCAGCAGCTTAGCCCCTGGTACAGGAGCAGCCCCCTCCGCGTACCAAGAGACCCAGTACTTC.

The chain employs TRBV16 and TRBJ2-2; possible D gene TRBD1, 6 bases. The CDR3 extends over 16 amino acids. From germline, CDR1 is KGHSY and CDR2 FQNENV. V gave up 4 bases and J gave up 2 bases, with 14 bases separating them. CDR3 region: CASSPSPGTNTGELFF. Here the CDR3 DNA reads TGTGCCAGCAGCCCCTCCCCGGGGACAAACACCGGGGAGCTGTTTTTT.

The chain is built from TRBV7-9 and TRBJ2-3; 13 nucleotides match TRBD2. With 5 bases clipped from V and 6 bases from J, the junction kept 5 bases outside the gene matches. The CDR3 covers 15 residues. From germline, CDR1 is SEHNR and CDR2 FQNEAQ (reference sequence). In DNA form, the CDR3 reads TGTGCCAGCAGCCCATCGACTAGCGGGAGGGATACGCAGTATTTT. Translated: CASSPSTSGRDTQYF. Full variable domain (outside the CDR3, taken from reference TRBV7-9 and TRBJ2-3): DTGVSQNPRHKITKRGQNVTFRCDPISEHNRLYWYRQTLGQGPEFLTYFQNEAQLEKSRLLSDRFSAERPKGSFSTLEIQRTEQGDSAMYLCASSPSTSGRDTQYFGPGTRLTVL.

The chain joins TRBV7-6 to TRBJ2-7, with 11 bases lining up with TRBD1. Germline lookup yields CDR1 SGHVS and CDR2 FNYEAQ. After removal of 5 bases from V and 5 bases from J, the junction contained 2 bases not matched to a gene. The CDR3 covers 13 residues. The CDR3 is CASSKGQGDEQYF. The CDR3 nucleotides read TGTGCCAGCAGCAAGGGACAGGGGGACGAGCAGTACTTC.

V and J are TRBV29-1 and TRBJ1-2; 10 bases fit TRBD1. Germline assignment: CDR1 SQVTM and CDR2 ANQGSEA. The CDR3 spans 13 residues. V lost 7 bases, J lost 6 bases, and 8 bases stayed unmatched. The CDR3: CSATTGGANGYTF. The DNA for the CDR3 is TGCAGCGCTACGACAGGGGGCGCGAATGGCTACACCTTC.

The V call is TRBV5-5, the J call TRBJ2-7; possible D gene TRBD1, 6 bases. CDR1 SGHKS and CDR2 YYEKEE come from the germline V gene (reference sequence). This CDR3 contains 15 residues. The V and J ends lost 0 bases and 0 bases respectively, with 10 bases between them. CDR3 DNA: TGTGCCAGCAGCTTGGCGCAGGGGAGCTCCTACGAGCAGTACTTC. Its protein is CASSLAQGSSYEQYF.

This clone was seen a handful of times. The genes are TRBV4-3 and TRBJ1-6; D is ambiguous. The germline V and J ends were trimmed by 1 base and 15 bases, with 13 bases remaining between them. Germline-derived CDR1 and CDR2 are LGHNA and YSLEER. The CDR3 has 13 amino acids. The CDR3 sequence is CASSQGFPGFLHF. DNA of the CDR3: TGCGCCAGCAGCCAAGGGTTTCCGGGATTCCTCCACTTT.

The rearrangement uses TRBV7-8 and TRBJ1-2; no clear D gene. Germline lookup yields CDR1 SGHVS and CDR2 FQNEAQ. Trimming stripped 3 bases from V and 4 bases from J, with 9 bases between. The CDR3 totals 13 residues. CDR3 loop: CASSFPGRYGYTF. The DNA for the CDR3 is TGTGCCAGCAGCTTCCCGGGTCGCTATGGCTACACCTTC.

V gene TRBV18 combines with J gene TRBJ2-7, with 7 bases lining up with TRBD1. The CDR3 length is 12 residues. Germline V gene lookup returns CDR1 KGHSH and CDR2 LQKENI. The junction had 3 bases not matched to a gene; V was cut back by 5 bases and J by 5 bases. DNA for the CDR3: TGTGCCAGCTCAGAGACAGGGAACGAGCAGTACTTC. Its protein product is CASSETGNEQYF.

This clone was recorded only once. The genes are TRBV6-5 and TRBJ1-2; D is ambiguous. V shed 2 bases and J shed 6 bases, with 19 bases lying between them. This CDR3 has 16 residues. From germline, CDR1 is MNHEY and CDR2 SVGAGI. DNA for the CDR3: TGTGCCAGCAGTTACCGAGGCTCGGTAGTGTTAAATGGCTACACCTTC. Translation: CASSYRGSVVLNGYTF.

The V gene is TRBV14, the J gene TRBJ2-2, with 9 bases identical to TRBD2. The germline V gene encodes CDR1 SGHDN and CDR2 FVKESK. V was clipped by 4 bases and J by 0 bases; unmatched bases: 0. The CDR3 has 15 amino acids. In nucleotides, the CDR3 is TGTGCCAGCAGCCCTAGCGGGGCGAACACCGGGGAGCTGTTTTTT. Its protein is CASSPSGANTGELFF.

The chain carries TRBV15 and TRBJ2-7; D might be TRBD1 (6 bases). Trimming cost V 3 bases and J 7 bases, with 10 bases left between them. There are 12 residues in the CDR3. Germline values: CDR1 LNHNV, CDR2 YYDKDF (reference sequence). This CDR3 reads CATSSPGTEQYF. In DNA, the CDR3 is TGTGCCACCAGCAGTCCCGGGACAGAGCAGTACTTC.